This T cell receptor beta chain comes out of a study of blood T cell repertoires in COVID-19. Here immunoSEQ multiplex PCR was the method, and the copy in TCRdb shows in-frame clones only, minus some. The sample lists under 150,000 clones; just under 90% were seen once. The length of the CDR3 is 12 residues. Trimming left V 4 bases short and J 7 bases short, with 11 bases between. Germline loops: CDR1 SGHDT, CDR2 YYEEEE. The sequence was obtained from a woman aged 45-59 years with acute or convalescent COVID-19. The chain is built from TRBV5-6 and TRBJ2-5, with a weak D call TRBD2 (6 bases). The sample taken for sequencing was peripheral blood. The CDR3 is CASSTDSGTQYF. CDR3 nucleotide sequence: TGTGCCAGCAGCACAGATAGCGGGACCCAGTACTTC. The whole variable domain, filled in from reference TRBV5-6 and TRBJ2-5, reads DAGVTQSPTHLIKTRGQQVTLRCSPKSGHDTVSWYQQALGQGPQFIFQYYEEEERQRGNFPDRFSGHQFPNYSSELNVNALLLGDSALYLCASSTDSGTQYFGPGTRLLVL.